Below, 10 T cell receptor beta chains from the same sample are listed, as sequenced in a study of blood T cell repertoires in COVID-19. TCRdb keeps only in-frame clones here, not all; method: immunoSEQ multiplex PCR. This sample has roughly 150,000 clones, with 90% found just once. The sequencing sample was made of peripheral blood. The source of these receptors is a man between 60 and 70 years old with active or convalescent COVID-19.

The V gene is TRBV11-2, the J gene TRBJ2-5, with TRBD1 as a possible D gene (6 bases). CDR3 length: 14 amino acids. The ends were cut back, 1 base at V and 5 bases at J, with 11 bases in the middle. CDR1 is SGHAT, CDR2 FQNNGV, per germline. The CDR3 bases are TGTGCCAGCAGCTTAGGTGGGGGCTGGGAGACCCAGTACTTC. Its translation: CASSLGGGWETQYF.

The chain uses TRBV7-9 and TRBJ2-7; TRBD2 matches at 11 bases. The junction had 20 bases not matched to a gene; V was cut back by 5 bases and J by 8 bases. This CDR3 comprises 18 residues. Germline V lookup: CDR1 SEHNR, CDR2 FQNEAQ (reference sequence). The CDR3 here is CASSPRLAGGPNSTQQYF. The CDR3 nucleotides read TGTGCCAGCAGCCCCCGCCTAGCGGGAGGCCCAAACTCTACGCAGCAGTACTTC.

V and J are TRBV19 and TRBJ1-5; 8 bases match TRBD1. Germline values: CDR1 LNHDA, CDR2 SQIVND (reference sequence). The CDR3 totals 17 residues. With V trimmed by 3 bases and J by 3 bases, 10 bases remained unmatched. CDR3 residues: CASSITGGLIVNQPQHF. In DNA form, the CDR3 reads TGTGCCAGTAGTATCACAGGGGGGCTTATTGTCAATCAGCCCCAGCATTTT.

V and J are TRBV19 and TRBJ1-1; D perhaps matches TRBD1 (6 bases). Trimming shortened V by 4 bases and J by 1 base, and 19 bases separated the two germline ends. The CDR3 contains 17 residues. CDR1 and CDR2 from the germline V gene are LNHDA and SQIVND (reference sequence). In DNA form, the CDR3 reads TGTGCCAGTAGTACCTCCACCAGGACAGAGAAGAACACTGAAGCTTTCTTT. Encoded protein: CASSTSTRTEKNTEAFF.

The genes are TRBV7-9 and TRBJ1-2; the match to TRBD1 covers 12 bases. Germline CDR1 reads SEHNR; CDR2 reads FQNEAQ (reference sequence). The CDR3 covers 18 residues. After removal of 0 bases from V and 4 bases from J, the junction contained 9 bases not matched to a gene. The chain's CDR3 is CASSLAQGTGGGLYGYTF. CDR3 coding DNA: TGTGCCAGCAGCTTAGCGCAGGGGACAGGGGGCGGACTCTATGGCTACACCTTC.

This chain links TRBV7-6 with TRBJ2-5; D gene unclear. The CDR3 is 11 amino acids. Trimming left V 5 bases short and J 5 bases short, with 6 bases between. Germline V CDR1 and CDR2: SGHVS, FNYEAQ. CDR3 sequence (DNA): TGTGCCAGCAGCCAAGAGGAGACCCAGTACTTC. Protein product: CASSQEETQYF.

This sequence joins TRBV19 and TRBJ1-5; no reliable D call. The germline V gene has CDR1 LNHDA and CDR2 SQIVND (reference sequence). The CDR3 sequence is 13 residues long. V shed 1 base and J shed 4 bases, with 5 bases lying between them. The CDR3 nucleotides read TGTGCCAGTAGTATAGCTAAGAATCAGCCCCAGCATTTT. Its protein is CASSIAKNQPQHF.

V is TRBV11-2 and J is TRBJ1-2; 7 positions match TRBD1. CDR1 and CDR2 from the germline V gene are SGHAT and FQNNGV. This CDR3 comprises 14 residues. Trimming cost V 3 bases and J 6 bases; bases outside gene matches: 7. CDR3 nucleotides: TGTGCCAGCAGCTTGGGACGGACAGGCCATGGCTACACCTTC. This sequence encodes CASSLGRTGHGYTF.

The chain couples TRBV28 to TRBJ2-1; D may be TRBD1 (6 bases). Trimming pared 7 bases from V and 0 bases from J, leaving 10 bases between. CDR3 length equals 14 residues. CDR1 and CDR2 from the germline V gene are MDHEN and SYDVKM. The DNA for the CDR3 is TGTGCCAGCACCCAGGACAGCTCCTACAATGAGCAGTTCTTC. Protein sequence: CASTQDSSYNEQFF.

The chain couples TRBV19 to TRBJ1-1; 7 bases align to TRBD1. With 3 bases clipped from V and 11 bases from J, the junction kept 15 bases outside the gene matches. This CDR3 contains 15 residues. Per germline, CDR1 LNHDA and CDR2 SQIVND (reference sequence). The DNA for the CDR3 is TGTGCCAGTAGTATGATAGGCGCACAGGGGACCCTGGCTTTCTTT. Translation: CASSMIGAQGTLAFF.